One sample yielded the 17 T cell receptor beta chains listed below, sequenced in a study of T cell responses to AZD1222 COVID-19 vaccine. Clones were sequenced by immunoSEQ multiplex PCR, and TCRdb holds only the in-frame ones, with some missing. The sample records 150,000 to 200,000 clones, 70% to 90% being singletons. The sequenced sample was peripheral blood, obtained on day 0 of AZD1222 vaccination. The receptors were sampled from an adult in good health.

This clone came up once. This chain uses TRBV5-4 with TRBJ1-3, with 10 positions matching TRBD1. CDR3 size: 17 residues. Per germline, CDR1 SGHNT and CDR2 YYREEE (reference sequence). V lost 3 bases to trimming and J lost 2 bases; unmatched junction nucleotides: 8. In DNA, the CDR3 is TGTGCCAGCAGCTCCCCGGGACAGGGGATGGCTGGAAACACCATATATTTT. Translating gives CASSSPGQGMAGNTIYF.

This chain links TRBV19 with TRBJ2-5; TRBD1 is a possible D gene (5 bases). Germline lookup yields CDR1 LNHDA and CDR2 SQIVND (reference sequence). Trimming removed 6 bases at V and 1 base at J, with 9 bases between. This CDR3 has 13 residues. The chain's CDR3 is CASSIGAQETQYF. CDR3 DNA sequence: TGTGCCAGTAGCATTGGGGCCCAAGAGACCCAGTACTTC.

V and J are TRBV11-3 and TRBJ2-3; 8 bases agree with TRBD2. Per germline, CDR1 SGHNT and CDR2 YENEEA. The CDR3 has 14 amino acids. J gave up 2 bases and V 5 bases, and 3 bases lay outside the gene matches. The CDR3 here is CASSQRENTDTQYF. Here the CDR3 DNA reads TGTGCCAGCAGCCAGCGGGAGAACACAGATACGCAGTATTTT.

CDR3 sequence reads: CASSLDRAWAEAFF. CDR3 nucleotides: TGCGCCAGCAGCTTGGACCGGGCTTGGGCTGAAGCTTTCTTT. J is TRBJ1-1 and V is TRBV5-1; unclear D gene. V lost 0 bases, J lost 6 bases, and 12 bases lay in between. The length of the CDR3 is 14 residues. Looked up from germline, CDR1 is SGHRS and CDR2 is YFSETQ.

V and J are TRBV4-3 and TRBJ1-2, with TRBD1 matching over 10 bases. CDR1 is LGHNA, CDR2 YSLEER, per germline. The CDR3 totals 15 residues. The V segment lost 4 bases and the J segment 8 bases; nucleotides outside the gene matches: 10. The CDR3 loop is CASSLSLTGGEGYTF. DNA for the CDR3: TGCGCCAGCAGCCTATCATTGACAGGGGGCGAGGGCTACACCTTC.

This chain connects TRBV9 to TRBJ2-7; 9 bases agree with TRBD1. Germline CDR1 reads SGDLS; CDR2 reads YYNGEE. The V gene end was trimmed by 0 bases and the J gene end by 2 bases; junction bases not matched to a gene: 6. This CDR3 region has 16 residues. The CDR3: CASSVGTGGGPYEQYF. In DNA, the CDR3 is TGTGCCAGCAGCGTAGGAACAGGGGGCGGACCCTACGAGCAGTACTTC.

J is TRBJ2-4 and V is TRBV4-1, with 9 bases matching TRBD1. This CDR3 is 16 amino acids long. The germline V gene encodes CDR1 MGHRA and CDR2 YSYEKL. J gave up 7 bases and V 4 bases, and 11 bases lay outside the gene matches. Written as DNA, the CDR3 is TGCGCCAGCAGCCCAATAACCGGGACAGGGCTCAACATTCAGTACTTC. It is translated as CASSPITGTGLNIQYF.

CDR3 region: CASSLAGNSNQPQHF. The CDR3 DNA sequence: TGCGCCAGCAGCTTGGCCGGGAATAGCAATCAGCCCCAGCATTTT. The genes are TRBV5-1 and TRBJ1-5, with D hard to call. The CDR3 spans 15 residues. Germline lookup yields CDR1 SGHRS and CDR2 YFSETQ. Trimming removed 0 bases from V and 0 bases from J, with 7 bases in between.

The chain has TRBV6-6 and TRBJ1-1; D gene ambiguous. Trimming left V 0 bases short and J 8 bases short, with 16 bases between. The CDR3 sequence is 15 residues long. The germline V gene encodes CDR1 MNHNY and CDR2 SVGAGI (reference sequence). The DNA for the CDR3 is TGTGCCAGCAGTTACTCCCTGGGCCAAGGGAGGGAAGCTTTCTTT. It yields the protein CASSYSLGQGREAFF.

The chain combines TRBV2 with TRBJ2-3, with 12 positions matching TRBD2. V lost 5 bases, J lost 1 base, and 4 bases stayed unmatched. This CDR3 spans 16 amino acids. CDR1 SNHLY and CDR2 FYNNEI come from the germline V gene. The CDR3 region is CASSLRTSGGTDTQYF. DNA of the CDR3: TGTGCCAGCAGTCTTCGGACTAGCGGGGGCACAGATACGCAGTATTTT.

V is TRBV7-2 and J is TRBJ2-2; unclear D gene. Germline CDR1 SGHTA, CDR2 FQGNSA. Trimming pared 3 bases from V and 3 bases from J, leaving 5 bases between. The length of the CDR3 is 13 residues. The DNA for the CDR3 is TGTGCCAGCAGCTTTGGCTACACCGGGGAGCTGTTTTTT. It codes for CASSFGYTGELFF.

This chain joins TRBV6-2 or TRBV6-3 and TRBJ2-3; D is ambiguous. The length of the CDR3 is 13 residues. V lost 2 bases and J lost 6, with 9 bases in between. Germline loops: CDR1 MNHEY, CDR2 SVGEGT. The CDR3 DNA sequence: TGTGCCAGCAGTTACCGAAAAGTGGATACGCAGTATTTT. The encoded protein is CASSYRKVDTQYF.

In DNA form, the CDR3 reads TGCGCCAGCAGTGAGCAGGGAGGCTACGAGCAGTACTTC. Translated: CASSEQGGYEQYF. The V gene is TRBV10-2, the J gene TRBJ2-7, with D possibly being TRBD2 (6 bases). The CDR3 is 13 amino acids. Deletions cut 2 bases from V and 3 bases from J, with 8 bases between. CDR1 is WSHSY, CDR2 SAAADI, per germline.

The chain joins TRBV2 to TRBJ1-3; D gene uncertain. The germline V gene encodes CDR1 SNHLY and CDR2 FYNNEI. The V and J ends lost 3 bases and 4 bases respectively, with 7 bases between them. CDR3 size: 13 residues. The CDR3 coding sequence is TGTGCCAGCAGTGACAGTTTGGGAAACACCATATATTTT. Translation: CASSDSLGNTIYF. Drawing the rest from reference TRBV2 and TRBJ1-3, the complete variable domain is EPEVTQTPSHQVTQMGQEVILRCVPISNHLYFYWYRQILGQKVEFLVSFYNNEISEKSEIFDDQFSVERPDGSNFTLKIRSTKLEDSAMYFCASSDSLGNTIYFGEGSWLTVV.

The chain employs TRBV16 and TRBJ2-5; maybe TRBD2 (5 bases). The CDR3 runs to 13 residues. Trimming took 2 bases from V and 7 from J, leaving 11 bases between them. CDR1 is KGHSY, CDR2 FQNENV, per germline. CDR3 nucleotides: TGTGCCAGCAGCCAAACGGGGTTTGGGACCCAGTACTTC. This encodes CASSQTGFGTQYF.

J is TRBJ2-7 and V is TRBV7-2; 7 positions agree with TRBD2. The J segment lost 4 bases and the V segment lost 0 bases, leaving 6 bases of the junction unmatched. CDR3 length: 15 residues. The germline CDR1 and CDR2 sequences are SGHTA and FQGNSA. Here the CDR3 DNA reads TGTGCCAGCAGCTTAGCCCCGGGACTACAATACGAGCAGTACTTC. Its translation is CASSLAPGLQYEQYF.

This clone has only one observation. The CDR3 bases are TGTGCCAGCACCCAGCGGGACACCTTC. Its translation: CASTQRDTF. The chain carries TRBV3-1 (or the pseudogene TRBV3-2) and TRBJ1-2; D gene ambiguous. Trimming took 7 bases from V and 12 from J, leaving 9 bases between them. CDR1 and CDR2 (germline): LGHDT, YNNKEL (reference sequence). The CDR3 is 9 amino acids.